This T cell receptor (beta chain) was recorded in a study of blood T cell repertoires in COVID-19. Study overall: Samples of COVID-19 (acute and convalescent) were obtained from the United States, Italy and Spain. PBMCs, B-cell-depleted T cells, or T cells provided the cDNA or gDNA that made up the material.

The CDR3 has 13 amino acids. V lost 5 bases, J lost 0 bases, and 1 base stayed unmatched. Looked up from germline, CDR1 is GTSNPN and CDR2 is SVGIG (reference sequence). In the authors' workflow: Estimation of nucleated cell counts relied on the amplification of reference gene primers. The table came from immunoSEQ multiplex PCR; TCRdb's copy has only in-frame clones and leaves some out. The D gene and trimming were derived from the DNA, and the V and J assignments and clone size from that table. The data show more than 40,000 clones, approximately 78% seen once. Sequenced: peripheral blood. The source is a human donor with acute or convalescent COVID-19. The donor label of this sample is uncertain. This chain uses TRBV30 with TRBJ1-1; 9 bases fit TRBD1. The CDR3 spells CAWGTGMNTEAFF. Here the CDR3 DNA reads TGTGCCTGGGGGACAGGGATGAACACTGAAGCTTTCTTT.